This T cell receptor (beta chain) stems from a study of blood T cell repertoires in COVID-19. Study-wide context: COVID-19 samples collected from the United States, Italy and Spain covered acute and convalescent phases. The cDNA or gDNA used as material had been derived from T cells, B-cell-depleted T cells, or PBMCs.

In the original analysis: Amplification with reference gene primers provided the estimates of nucleated cell counts. Sequencing was performed with immunoSEQ multiplex PCR; in TCRdb, only in-frame clones are kept and a portion is missing. That table furnishes V, J and clone size, whereas the DNA furnished D and trimming. This table has 150,000 to 200,000 clones, 80% appearing once. The CDR3 is 13 residues long. Germline lookup yields CDR1 MNHEY and CDR2 SMNVEV (reference sequence). The V segment lost 3 bases and the J segment 6 bases; nucleotides outside the gene matches: 5. Ages ranged from about 18 to 89 years, with residence in approximately 23 US areas.

This sequence joins TRBV27 and TRBJ2-7, with TRBD1 matching over 7 bases. Sample: PBMCs or T cells enriched from blood (not recorded which). This clonotype was sampled from a man between 60 and 75 years old who had been exposed to COVID-19. The CDR3 sequence: CASSFSRGFEQYF. The CDR3, as DNA: TGTGCCAGCAGTTTTAGCAGGGGGTTCGAGCAGTACTTC.